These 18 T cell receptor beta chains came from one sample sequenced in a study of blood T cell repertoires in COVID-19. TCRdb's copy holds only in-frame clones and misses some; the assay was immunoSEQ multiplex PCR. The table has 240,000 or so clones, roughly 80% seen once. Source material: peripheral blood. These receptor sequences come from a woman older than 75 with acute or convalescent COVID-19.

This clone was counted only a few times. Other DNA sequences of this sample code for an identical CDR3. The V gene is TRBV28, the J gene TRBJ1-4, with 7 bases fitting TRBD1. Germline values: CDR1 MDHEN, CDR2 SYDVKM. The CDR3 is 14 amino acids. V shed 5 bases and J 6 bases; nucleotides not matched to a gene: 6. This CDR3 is CASSLLGGHEKLFF. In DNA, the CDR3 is TGTGCCAGCAGTCTCTTAGGGGGCCATGAAAAACTGTTTTTT.

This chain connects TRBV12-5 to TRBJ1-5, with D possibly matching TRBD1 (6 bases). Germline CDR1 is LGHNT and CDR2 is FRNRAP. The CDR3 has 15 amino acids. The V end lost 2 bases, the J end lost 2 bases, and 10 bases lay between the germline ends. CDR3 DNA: TGTGCTAGTGGTTTGTGGGCAGGGGGCAATCAGCCCCAGCATTTT. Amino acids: CASGLWAGGNQPQHF.

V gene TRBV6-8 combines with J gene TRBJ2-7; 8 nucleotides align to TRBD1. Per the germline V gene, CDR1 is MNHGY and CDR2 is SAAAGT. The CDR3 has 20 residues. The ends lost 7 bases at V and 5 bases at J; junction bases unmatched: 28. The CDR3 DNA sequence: TGTGCCAGCACCCGACCTCCCTCCGGGACAGGAGAGAGGGTTATCCACGAGCAGTACTTC. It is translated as CASTRPPSGTGERVIHEQYF.

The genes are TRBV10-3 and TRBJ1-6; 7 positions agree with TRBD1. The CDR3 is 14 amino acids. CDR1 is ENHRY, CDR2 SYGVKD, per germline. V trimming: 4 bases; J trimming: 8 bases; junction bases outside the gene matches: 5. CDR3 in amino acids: CAISAGTGDSPLHF. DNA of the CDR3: TGTGCCATCAGTGCGGGAACAGGGGATTCACCCCTCCACTTT.

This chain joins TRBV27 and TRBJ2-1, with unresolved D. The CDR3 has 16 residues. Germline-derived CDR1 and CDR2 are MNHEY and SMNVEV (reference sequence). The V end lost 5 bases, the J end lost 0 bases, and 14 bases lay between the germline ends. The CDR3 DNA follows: TGTGCCAGCAGTCCCTCATGGCGGCGCTCCTACAATGAGCAGTTCTTC. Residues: CASSPSWRRSYNEQFF.

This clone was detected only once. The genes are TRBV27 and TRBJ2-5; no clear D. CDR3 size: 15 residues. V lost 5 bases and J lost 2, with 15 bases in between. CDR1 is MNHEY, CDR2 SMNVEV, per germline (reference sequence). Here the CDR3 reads CASSPWASPQETQYF. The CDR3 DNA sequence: TGTGCCAGCAGTCCCTGGGCCAGTCCGCAAGAGACCCAGTACTTC.

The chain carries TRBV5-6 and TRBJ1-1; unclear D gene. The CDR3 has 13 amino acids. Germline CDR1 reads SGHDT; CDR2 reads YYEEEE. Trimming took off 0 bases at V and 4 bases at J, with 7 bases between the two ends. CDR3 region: CASSLGGRTEAFF. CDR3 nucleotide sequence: TGTGCCAGCAGCTTGGGAGGGCGCACTGAAGCTTTCTTT.

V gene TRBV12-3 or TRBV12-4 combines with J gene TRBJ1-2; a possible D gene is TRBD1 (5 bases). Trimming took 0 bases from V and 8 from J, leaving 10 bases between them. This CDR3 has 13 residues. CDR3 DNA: TGTGCCAGCAGTTTAGCCAGTTGGGGCGGCTACACCTTC. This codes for CASSLASWGGYTF.

CDR3 sequence: CASSLGSRVGTGANVLTF. The CDR3 bases are TGCGCCAGCAGCTTGGGTTCCAGGGTGGGAACTGGGGCCAACGTCCTGACTTTC. The chain joins TRBV5-1 to TRBJ2-6; D possibly corresponds to TRBD1 (5 bases). Trimming cost V 0 bases and J 2 bases, with 15 bases left between them. Germline V gene lookup returns CDR1 SGHRS and CDR2 YFSETQ. The CDR3 contains 18 residues.

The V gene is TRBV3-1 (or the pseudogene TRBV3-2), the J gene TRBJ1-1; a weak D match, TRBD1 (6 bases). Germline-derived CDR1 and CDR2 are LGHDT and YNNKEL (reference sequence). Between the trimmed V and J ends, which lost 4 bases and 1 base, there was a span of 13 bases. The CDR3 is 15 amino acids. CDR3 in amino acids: CASSPQGIGNTEAFF. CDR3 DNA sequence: TGTGCCAGCAGCCCACAGGGAATAGGGAACACTGAAGCTTTCTTT.

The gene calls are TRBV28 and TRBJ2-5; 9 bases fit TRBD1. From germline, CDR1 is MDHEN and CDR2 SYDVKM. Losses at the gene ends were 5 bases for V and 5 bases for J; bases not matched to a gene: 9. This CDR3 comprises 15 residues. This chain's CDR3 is CASSVRTGVIETQYF. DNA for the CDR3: TGTGCCAGCAGTGTTCGGACAGGGGTTATTGAGACCCAGTACTTC.

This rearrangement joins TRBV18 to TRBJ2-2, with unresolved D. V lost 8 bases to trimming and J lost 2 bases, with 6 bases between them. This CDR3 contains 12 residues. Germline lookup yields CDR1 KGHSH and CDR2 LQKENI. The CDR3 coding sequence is TGTGCCAGCCATCAAAACACCGGGGAGCTGTTTTTT. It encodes CASHQNTGELFF.

CDR3 nucleotide sequence: TGTGCCAGCAGTGAAGCGGGGGGGACCTACGAGCAGTACTTC. It is translated as CASSEAGGTYEQYF. The genes are TRBV6-1 and TRBJ2-7; 7 bases are a match to TRBD2. Trimming took 0 bases from V and 2 from J; bases not matched to a gene: 1. This CDR3 is built from 14 residues. Looked up from germline, CDR1 is MNHNS and CDR2 is SASEGT.

The CDR3: CASSYRGGTDNSPLHF. The CDR3 region has the DNA TGTGCCAGCAGCTATAGAGGGGGCACAGATAATTCACCCCTCCACTTT. The genes are TRBV7-8 and TRBJ1-6; 7 bases are a match to TRBD1. In germline, CDR1 is SGHVS, CDR2 FQNEAQ. CDR3 length equals 16 residues. V shed 4 bases and J 5 bases; nucleotides not matched to a gene: 8.

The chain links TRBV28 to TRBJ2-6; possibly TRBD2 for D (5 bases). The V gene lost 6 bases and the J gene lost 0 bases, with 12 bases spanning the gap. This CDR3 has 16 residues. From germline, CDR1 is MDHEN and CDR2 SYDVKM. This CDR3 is CASRTSGFSGANVLTF. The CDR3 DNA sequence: TGTGCCAGCAGAACCTCGGGATTCTCTGGGGCCAACGTCCTGACTTTC.

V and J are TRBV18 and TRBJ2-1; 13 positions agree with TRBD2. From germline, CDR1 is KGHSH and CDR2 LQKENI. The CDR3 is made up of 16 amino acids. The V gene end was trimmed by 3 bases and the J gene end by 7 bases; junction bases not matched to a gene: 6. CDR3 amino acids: CASSPLLAGGKNEQFF. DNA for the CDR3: TGTGCCAGCTCACCCCTACTAGCGGGGGGGAAGAATGAGCAGTTCTTC.

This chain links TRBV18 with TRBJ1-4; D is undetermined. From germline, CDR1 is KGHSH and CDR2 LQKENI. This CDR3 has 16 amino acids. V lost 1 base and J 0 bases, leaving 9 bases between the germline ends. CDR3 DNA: TGTGCCAGCTCACCACTCGAACAGCCAACTAATGAAAAACTGTTTTTT. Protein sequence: CASSPLEQPTNEKLFF.

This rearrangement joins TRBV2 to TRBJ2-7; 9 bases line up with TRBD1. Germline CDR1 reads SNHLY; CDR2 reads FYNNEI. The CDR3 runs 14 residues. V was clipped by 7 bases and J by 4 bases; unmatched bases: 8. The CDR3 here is CASTPRTGAYEQYF. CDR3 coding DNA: TGTGCCAGCACCCCCCGGACAGGGGCTTACGAGCAGTACTTC.